This TCR beta chain was sequenced for a study of graft-versus-host responses after intestinal transplantation. Study-level information: Among the recipients, all got anti-thymocyte globulin induction and then tacrolimus and steroids for 2 to 3 years. Study-wide results and caveats: Recipient marrow showed GvH clones, some seen first in ileum or blood. Peak circulating GvH clone levels were associated with early post-transplant HvG declines.

About this clone: The target antigen is unknown.

CDR1 MNHEY and CDR2 SVGAGI come from the germline V gene. The germline V and J ends were trimmed by 0 bases and 5 bases, with 13 bases remaining between them. CDR3 length equals 15 residues. Some clones are missing from TCRdb's copy, which holds only in-frame ones; the method was immunoSEQ multiplex PCR. The sample lists about 19,000 clones; roughly 82% were seen once. The chain recombines TRBV6-5 with TRBJ1-1, with TRBD1 as a possible D gene (6 bases). This material consisted of PBMCs, taken 14 days after transplant. This sequence was found in a human patient who received an intestinal transplant, so some T cells may come from the graft donor. The DNA for the CDR3 is TGTGCCAGCAGTTACTCGTCAGGGGCCAGAACTGAAGCTTTCTTT. Its translation is CASSYSSGARTEAFF.